This T cell receptor beta chain was profiled in a study of early T cells in non-severe SARS-CoV-2 infection (TCRdb year 2021). Looking at the study overall: Because TCR sequencing relied on bulk RNA taken from unsorted whole blood, pairing of alpha and beta chains was not possible. Beyond this particular receptor, the publication reports: VDJdb matching was skewed toward anti-spike CD8 responses and likely underestimated virus-specific expansions, missing private and CD4 specificities.

V is pruned by 4 bases and J by 6 bases, leaving 13 bases of the junction without a gene match. Via the germline V gene, CDR1 is SGHRS and CDR2 YFSETQ. The CDR3 goes from the cysteine to the phenylalanine over 16 residues. The retained sequence is limited to the CDR3, 48 bases, with the frame set at the first base. Libraries came from 5' RACE. Instrument used: NextSeq 500. In the TCR library protocol, unique molecular identifiers were attached to individual cDNA molecules to correct for PCR bias and sequencing error. Both TCR alpha and beta chains were sequenced, and tight co-correlation was observed between alpha and beta sequence abundances in each sample. The study's processing was this. Decombinator V4 was used to annotate the V gene, J gene and CDR3 of the TCR sequences. Expanded TCRs were defined as changing significantly between any two time points under a Poisson model with p below 0.0001. Abundances of TCRs were expressed as counts per million after normalisation to the total number of TCRs sequenced in each sample. MAIT TCRs were defined by TRAV1-2 paired with TRAJ12, TRAJ20 or TRAJ33, and iNKT TCRs by TRAV10 paired with TRAJ18. VDJdb, accessed 1 November 2021, was searched for CMV, EBV and SARS-CoV-2 annotated TCRs, with TCRs annotated for multiple antigens excluded. TCRdb reworked the public reads: Q25 trimming with fastp, MiXCR clone assembly, productive beta chains retained. All rows with the same CDR3 protein become a single entry with the most common DNA and genes. The V and J calls shown here were made by TCRdb, not taken from the authors' results. For this sample there are about 83,000 distinct CDR3 sequences; around 12% appear just once. Less than 8.5% of the sample is in the top ten clones.

This clonotype has just a few counts. Its antigen is still unknown. One base away there is no much larger clone; base qualities are not given. A case-control design nested within a healthcare worker cohort in London, UK, was used, with weekly nasopharyngeal swab PCR tests and blood sampling performed. Healthcare workers were recruited during the week of the UK lockdown, between 23 and 31 March 2020, and followed weekly for up to 16 weeks. The TCR was taken from an adult who was a healthcare worker with PCR-confirmed SARS-CoV-2 infection or an uninfected control (not recorded which). Sequencing was carried out using whole blood. Recombination linked TRBV5-1 to TRBJ2-1, with TRBD2 matching 7 junction bases. The CDR3 loop reads CASSGESGLVGNEQFF. The nucleotides are TGCGCCAGCAGCGGGGAATCTGGACTAGTCGGCAATGAGCAGTTCTTC. The full variable domain, completed from the reference TRBV5-1 and TRBJ2-1 proteins outside the CDR3, reads KAGVTQTPRYLIKTRGQQVTLSCSPISGHRSVSWYQQTPGQGLQFLFEYFSETQRNKGNFPGRFSGRQFSNSRSEMNVSTLELGDSALYLCASSGESGLVGNEQFFGPGTRLTVL.